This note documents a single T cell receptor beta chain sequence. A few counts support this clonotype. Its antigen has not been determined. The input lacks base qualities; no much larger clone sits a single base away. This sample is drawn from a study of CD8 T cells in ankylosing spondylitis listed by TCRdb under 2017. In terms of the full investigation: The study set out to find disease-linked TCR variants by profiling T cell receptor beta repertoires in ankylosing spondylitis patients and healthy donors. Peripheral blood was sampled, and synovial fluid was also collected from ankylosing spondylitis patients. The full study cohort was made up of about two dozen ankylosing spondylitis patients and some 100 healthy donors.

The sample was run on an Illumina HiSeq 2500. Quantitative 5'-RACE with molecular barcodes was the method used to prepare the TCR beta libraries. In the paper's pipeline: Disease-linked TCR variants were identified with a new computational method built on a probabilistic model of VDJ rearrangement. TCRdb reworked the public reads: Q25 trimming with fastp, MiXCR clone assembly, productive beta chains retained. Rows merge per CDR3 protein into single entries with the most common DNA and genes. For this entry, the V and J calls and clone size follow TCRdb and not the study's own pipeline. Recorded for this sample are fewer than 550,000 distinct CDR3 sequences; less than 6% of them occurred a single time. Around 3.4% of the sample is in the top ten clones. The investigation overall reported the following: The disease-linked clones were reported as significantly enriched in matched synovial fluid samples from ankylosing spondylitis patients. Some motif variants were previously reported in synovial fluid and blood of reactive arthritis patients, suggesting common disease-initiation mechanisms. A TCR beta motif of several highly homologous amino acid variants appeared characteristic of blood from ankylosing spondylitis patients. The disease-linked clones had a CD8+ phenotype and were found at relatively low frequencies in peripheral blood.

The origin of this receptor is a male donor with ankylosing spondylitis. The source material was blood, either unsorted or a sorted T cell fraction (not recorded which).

The nucleotides are TGTGCCAGCAGCCCACGGGACAGGGGACCTTTCTTT. The resulting protein is CASSPRDRGPFF. Rearrangement joined TRBV7-2 to TRBJ1-1, with 10 central nucleotides matching TRBD1. Per the germline V gene, SGHTA is the CDR1 and FQGNSA is the CDR2. From V the trimming removes 5 bases and from J it removes 12 bases, while the gene matches leave 6 bases of the junction unaccounted for. The CDR3 goes from the cysteine to the phenylalanine over 12 residues. Just the 36-base CDR3 DNA is kept, in frame starting at base 1.